The T cell receptor (beta chain) described here comes from a study of Graves' ophthalmopathy and Graves' hyperthyroidism. Study-wide background: Stable hyperthyroidism meant no progression to ophthalmopathy within 18 months of follow-up.

The hyperthyroidism patients had a new diagnosis of under 2 months' duration and were aged 18 to 65. Amplified TCR beta CDR3 regions were obtained using RNA transcripts as template. HTBI primers served in a first-round RT-PCR, which a second-round multiplex PCR followed. A single record per CDR3 protein comes from TCRdb applying MiXCR to the multiplex PCR reads. Of around 1.1 million distinct CDR3 sequences in the sample, around a third are singletons; the top ten hold 8.5% to 14%. There are many counts of this clonotype. J gave up 7 bases and V 4 bases, and 19 bases lay outside the gene matches. The CDR3 is 18 amino acids. In germline, CDR1 is LNHNV, CDR2 YYDKDF (reference sequence).

The chain employs TRBV15 and TRBJ1-5; 7 bases match TRBD1. The sequence derives from an adult man with Graves' hyperthyroidism. The sequenced material came from peripheral blood or thyroid tissue (not recorded which). As DNA, the CDR3 is TGTGCCACCAGCATCCCTATGGGGGAAACAGGGGTGAAGCAGCCCCAGCATTTT. Translating gives CATSIPMGETGVKQPQHF.